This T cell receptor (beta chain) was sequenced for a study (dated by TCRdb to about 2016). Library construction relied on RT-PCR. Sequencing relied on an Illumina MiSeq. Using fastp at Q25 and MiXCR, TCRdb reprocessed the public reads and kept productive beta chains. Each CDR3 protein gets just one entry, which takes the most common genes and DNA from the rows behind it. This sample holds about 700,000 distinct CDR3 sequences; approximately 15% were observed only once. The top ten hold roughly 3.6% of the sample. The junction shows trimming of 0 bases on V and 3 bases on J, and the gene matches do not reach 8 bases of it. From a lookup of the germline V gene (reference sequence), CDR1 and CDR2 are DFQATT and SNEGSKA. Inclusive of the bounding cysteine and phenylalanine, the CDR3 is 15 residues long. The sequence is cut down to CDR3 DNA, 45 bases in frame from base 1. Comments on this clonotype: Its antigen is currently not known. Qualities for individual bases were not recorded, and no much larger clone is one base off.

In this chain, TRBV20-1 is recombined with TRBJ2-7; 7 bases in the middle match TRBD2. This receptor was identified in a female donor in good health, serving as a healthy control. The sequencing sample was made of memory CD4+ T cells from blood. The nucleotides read TGCAGTGCTAGAGATAGCGGCGGGAGTGTCTACGAGCAGTACTTC. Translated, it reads CSARDSGGSVYEQYF.